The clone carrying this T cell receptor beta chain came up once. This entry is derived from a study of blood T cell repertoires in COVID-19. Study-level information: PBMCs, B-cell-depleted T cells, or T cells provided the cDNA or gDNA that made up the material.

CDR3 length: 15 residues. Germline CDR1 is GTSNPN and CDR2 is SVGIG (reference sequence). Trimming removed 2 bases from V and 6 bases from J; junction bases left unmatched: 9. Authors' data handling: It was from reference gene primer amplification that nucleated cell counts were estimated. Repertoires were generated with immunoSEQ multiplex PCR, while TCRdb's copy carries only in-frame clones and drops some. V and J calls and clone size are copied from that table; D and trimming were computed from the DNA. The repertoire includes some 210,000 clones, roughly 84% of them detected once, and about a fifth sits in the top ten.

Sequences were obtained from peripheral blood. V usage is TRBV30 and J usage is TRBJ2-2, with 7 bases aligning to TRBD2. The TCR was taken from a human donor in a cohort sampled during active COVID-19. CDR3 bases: TGTGCCTGGAGTCCACGCGGGAGAGTGGCCGGGGAGCTGTTTTTT. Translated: CAWSPRGRVAGELFF.